The 10 T cell receptor beta chains below all came from one sample that was sequenced in a study of shared clonotypes between healthy human individuals. Here immunoSEQ multiplex PCR was the method, and the copy in TCRdb shows in-frame clones only, minus some. The sample yields about 380,000 clones, 95% to 97% seen once. Sequenced material: memory CD8+ T cells sorted from blood. The subset was: CD45RO+ cells pooled with CCR7-negative TemRA cells. The receptor source for this set is a young man in good health.

This sequence joins TRBV25-1 and TRBJ2-7; a possible D gene is TRBD2 (6 bases). Germline values: CDR1 MGHDK, CDR2 SYGVNS. The CDR3 has 12 amino acids. V was trimmed by 4 bases and J by 3 bases, leaving 7 bases between them. This CDR3 is CASSVGGYEQYF. DNA of the CDR3: TGTGCCAGCAGTGTGGGGGGCTACGAGCAGTACTTC.

The chain carries TRBV27 and TRBJ2-7; D is possibly TRBD1 or TRBD2 (5 bases each). Trimming took 8 bases from V and 4 from J, leaving 9 bases between them. Germline V gene data show CDR1 as MNHEY and CDR2 as SMNVEV (reference sequence). This CDR3 region has 11 residues. The CDR3 bases are TGTGCCAGCCACGGGGCTTACGAGCAGTACTTC. Translation: CASHGAYEQYF.

The V call is TRBV5-1, the J call TRBJ2-1, with 13 bases lining up with TRBD2. With 3 bases clipped from V and 6 bases from J, the junction kept 3 bases outside the gene matches. The CDR3 spans 15 residues. The germline CDR1 and CDR2 sequences are SGHRS and YFSETQ. The CDR3 region is CASSWTSGSVNEQFF. DNA for the CDR3: TGCGCCAGCAGCTGGACTAGCGGGAGTGTCAATGAGCAGTTCTTC.

The chain joins TRBV7-2 to TRBJ1-1; the D gene is possibly TRBD1 (5 bases). The CDR3 is 13 amino acids. CDR1 and CDR2 (germline): SGHTA, FQGNSA. Trimming took off 4 bases at V and 1 base at J, with 7 bases between the two ends. CDR3 in DNA: TGTGCCAGCAGCTGGACATCGAACACTGAAGCTTTCTTT. It encodes CASSWTSNTEAFF. Full variable domain (remainder filled in from reference TRBV7-2 and TRBJ1-1): GAGVSQSPSNKVTEKGKDVELRCDPISGHTALYWYRQSLGQGLEFLIYFQGNSAPDKSGLPSDRFSAERTGGSVSTLTIQRTQQEDSAVYLCASSWTSNTEAFFGQGTRLTVV.

This rearrangement joins TRBV18 to TRBJ2-1; D tentatively reads TRBD1 or TRBD2 (6 bases each). Germline V gene data show CDR1 as KGHSH and CDR2 as LQKENI. The CDR3 covers 17 residues. Trimming removed 1 base at V and 4 bases at J, with 17 bases between. Written as DNA, the CDR3 is TGTGCCAGCTCACCACAAGGGGGGAGCGTCCTTTACAATGAGCAGTTCTTC. Encoded protein: CASSPQGGSVLYNEQFF. The full variable domain, rest sourced from reference TRBV18 and TRBJ2-1, is NAGVMQNPRHLVRRRGQEARLRCSPMKGHSHVYWYRQLPEEGLKFMVYLQKENIIDESGMPKERFSAEFPKEGPSILRIQQVVRGDSAAYFCASSPQGGSVLYNEQFFGPGTRLTVL.

The genes are TRBV15 and TRBJ2-5, with 10 bases lining up with TRBD1. The CDR3 totals 16 residues. Looked up from germline, CDR1 is LNHNV and CDR2 is YYDKDF (reference sequence). V lost 0 bases and J lost 4; bases outside the gene matches: 5. The CDR3 DNA is TGTGCCACCAGCAGAGAAGGACGACAGGGGGCAGAGACCCAGTACTTC. Translating gives CATSREGRQGAETQYF. Complete variable domain (other parts from reference TRBV15 and TRBJ2-5): DAMVIQNPRYQVTQFGKPVTLSCSQTLNHNVMYWYQQKSSQAPKLLFHYYDKDFNNEADTPDNFQSRRPNTSFCFLDIRSPGLGDTAMYLCATSREGRQGAETQYFGPGTRLLVL.

The chain is built from TRBV29-1 and TRBJ2-1; 9 bases align to TRBD2. The ends lost 3 bases at V and 8 bases at J; junction bases unmatched: 8. Germline V CDR1 and CDR2: SQVTM, ANQGSEA. CDR3 length equals 14 residues. The CDR3 sequence: CSVDLAGGWDEQFF. The CDR3 DNA is TGCAGCGTTGATCTGGCGGGAGGGTGGGATGAGCAGTTCTTC.

This clone was seen just once. The J gene is TRBJ2-5, the V gene TRBV14; TRBD1 is a possible D gene (5 bases). The V gene's germline CDR1 is SGHDN and CDR2 FVKESK. The CDR3 has 18 amino acids. V lost 3 bases and J lost 3, with 23 bases in between. The CDR3 bases are TGTGCCAGCAGCCATCTCAAATCCCCCCGGACAACCAAAGAGACCCAGTACTTC. It specifies CASSHLKSPRTTKETQYF.

The J gene is TRBJ2-4, the V gene TRBV6-6, with no clear D. The CDR3 runs 16 residues. Germline lookup yields CDR1 MNHNY and CDR2 SVGAGI (reference sequence). V lost 0 bases and J 0 bases, leaving 9 bases between the germline ends. The CDR3 sequence is CASSYSLERAKNIQYF. The CDR3 bases are TGTGCCAGCAGTTACTCGTTGGAGAGAGCCAAAAACATTCAGTACTTC.

The rearrangement links TRBV28 to TRBJ2-7; D ambiguous. Germline-derived CDR1 and CDR2 are MDHEN and SYDVKM. This CDR3 spans 12 amino acids. Trimming took off 3 bases at V and 5 bases at J, with 8 bases between the two ends. CDR3 sequence (DNA): TGTGCCAGCAGTTTTAGGGTAAACGAGCAGTACTTC. Its protein product is CASSFRVNEQYF.